This T cell receptor beta chain was documented in a study of response to subunit inactivated influenza vaccine. Overall study findings and caveats: Authors proposed each seasonal influenza vaccination draws in few new T cells.

Points on this clonotype: What it binds is not known.

TCRdb recomputed calls from the RT-PCR reads with MiXCR, one row per CDR3 protein. The repertoire consists of about 500,000 distinct CDR3 sequences, with 16% occurring once and the leading ten covering less than 4%. The CDR3 is 15 amino acids. Per the germline V gene, CDR1 is MRHNA and CDR2 is SNTAGT. Trimming took off 3 bases at V and 4 bases at J, with 14 bases between the two ends. The material sequenced was CD4+ T cells sorted from PBMCs, taken less than 25 months after vaccination. This clonotype originated in a man between 50 and 69 years old who received an inactivated influenza vaccine. This rearrangement joins TRBV6-4 to TRBJ2-3; TRBD2 is a possible D gene (5 bases). CDR3 sequence reads: CASSEAGFGADTQYF. The CDR3 DNA reads TGTGCCAGCAGTGAGGCGGGCTTTGGGGCAGATACGCAGTATTTT.